This T cell receptor (beta chain) stems from a study of T cell responses to AZD1222 COVID-19 vaccine. Germline V gene data show CDR1 as MNHEY and CDR2 as SMNVEV (reference sequence). V lost 7 bases to trimming and J lost 4 bases, with 22 bases between them. This CDR3 is built from 16 residues. Method: immunoSEQ multiplex PCR; TCRdb's copy keeps in-frame clones and lacks some. This table holds 100,000 or so clones, around 90% found once. The study, taken as a whole, reports: There were repertoire samples only from the period after the peak T cell response. There were mostly white British donors and more females than males, and clonal diversity was possibly underestimated.

In regard to this clone: Its antigen is still unknown.

This chain links TRBV27 with TRBJ1-1; possibly TRBD1 for D (6 bases). This TCR was recovered from an adult who received the AZD1222 COVID-19 vaccine. Specimen: peripheral blood, collected 28 days after the second AZD1222 dose. The CDR3, as DNA: TGTGCCAGCAAACACCCATTTGGGGGGCGGGTCACTGAAGCTTTCTTT. It encodes CASKHPFGGRVTEAFF.